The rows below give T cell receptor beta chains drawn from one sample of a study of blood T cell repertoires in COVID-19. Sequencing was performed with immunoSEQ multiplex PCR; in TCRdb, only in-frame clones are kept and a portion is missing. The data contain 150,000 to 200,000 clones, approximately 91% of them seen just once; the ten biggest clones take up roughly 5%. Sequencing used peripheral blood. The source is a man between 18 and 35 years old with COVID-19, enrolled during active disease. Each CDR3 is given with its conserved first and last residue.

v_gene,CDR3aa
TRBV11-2,CASSPIGQGTSMGPKELLF
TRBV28,CAHGEAAPGQPQHF
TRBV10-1,CASSEFRDRYTGELFF
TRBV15,CATSSDRLNTEAFF
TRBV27,CASSFQNPQGLDGITQYF
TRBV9,CASSQSNEKLFF
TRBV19,CASIQGAGNTEAFF
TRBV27,CATGTSGDTGELFF
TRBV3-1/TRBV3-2,CASSLILAGGFRDEQFF
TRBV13,CASSLVASGSTYNEQFF
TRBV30,CAWSLPGYRAYEQYF
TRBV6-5,CVMRQGQPQHF
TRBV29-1,CSVEIQGSSYEQYF
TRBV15,CATNIVISGANVLTF
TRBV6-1,CASSGLGLENYNEQFF
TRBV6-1,CASSEGATGSF
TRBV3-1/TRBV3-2,CASSQGQVNYGYTF
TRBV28,CASSFPGTSSIEQYF
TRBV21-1,CASTTLTGTGELFF
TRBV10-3,CAISESQAGTGAYEQYF
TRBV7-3,CASSPAAGPYEQYF
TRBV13,CASSLGQTNNSPLHF
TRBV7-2,CASSSQREAATGELFF
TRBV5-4,CASSLDRPGSTDTQYF
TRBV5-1,CASSLAWTGQETQYF
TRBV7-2,CASSFDYGADNQPQHF
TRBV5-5,CASSLRPGASSQETQYF
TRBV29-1,CSVEDLSGGTYEQYF
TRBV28,CASSLLRFRRRTDDEQYF
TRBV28,CASRTGTGGLYEQYF
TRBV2,CASVRENTGELFF
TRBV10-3,CAIARTEDNGELFF
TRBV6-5,CASSPGIAGELFF
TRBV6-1,CASSEAGGASYEQYF
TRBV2,CASSEPRPGVNAGPQTYNEQFF
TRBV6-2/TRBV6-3,CASSYDHRAGGSQPQHF
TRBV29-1,CSVPQREGRGQFF
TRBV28,CASSPDRGHRGYTF
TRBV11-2,CASSLRSGGNYGYTF
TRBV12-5,CASARGQGHQPQHF
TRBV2,CATTRDYTSYEQYF
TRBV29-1,CSVADRGFSPFF
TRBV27,CASSLRRGFTLHF
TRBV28,CASRTGAPNSPLHF
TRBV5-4,CASSFGSMALHF
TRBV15,CATSPDRDYGYTF
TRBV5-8,CASSPPRDSNEQFF
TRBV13,CASSSRGGLVYNEQFF
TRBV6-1,CASSGHLNSQNTEAFF